One and the same sample provided the 11 T cell receptor beta chains below, sequenced in a study of T cell repertoires in cytomegalovirus infection. Antigen specificity for these receptors is unknown. One entry per CDR3 protein results from TCRdb running MiXCR on the reads. The data show about 770,000 distinct CDR3 sequences, around 29% seen once. The sample consisted of cultured CD8+ T cells from PBMCs, taken from culture after CMV antigen stimulation. These receptors were obtained from a human donor in good health (CMV status not recorded). Some clones in this sample may be carry-over from other donors' samples.

This clonotype was seen a few times. This sequence joins TRBV5-6 and TRBJ1-5; 8 positions match TRBD1. With V trimmed by 0 bases and J by 9 bases, 11 bases remained unmatched. This CDR3 has 16 amino acids. CDR1 is SGHDT, CDR2 YYEEEE, per germline. CDR3 nucleotide sequence: TGTGCCAGCAGCTTGGTTCGGGACAGGCGTCTGGGGCCCCAGCATTTT. Protein: CASSLVRDRRLGPQHF.

As concerns this clonotype: Mismatch with germline at one junction end may stem from a read error. This chain connects TRBV27 to TRBJ1-2; D is perhaps TRBD1 (5 bases). Looked up from germline, CDR1 is MNHEY and CDR2 is SMNVEV (reference sequence). This CDR3 has 13 amino acids. This CDR3 reads CACSFSRDYGYTF. In DNA, the CDR3 is TGTGCCTGCAGTTTTAGCAGGGACTATGGCTACACCTTC.

A note on this clonotype: Sequence at one end of the junction differs from germline and may be a read error. The chain uses TRBV7-9 and TRBJ2-5; the D gene is possibly TRBD2 (5 bases). The CDR3 has 15 amino acids. From germline, CDR1 is SEHNR and CDR2 FQNEAQ (reference sequence). For the CDR3, the DNA is TGTGCCAGCAGCTTATTGTCCGGCGGGCAAGGGACCCAGTACTTC. It specifies CASSLLSGGQGTQYF.

CDR3 sequence: CASGGGQDVSNYGYTF. The CDR3 nucleotides are TGTGCTAGTGGTGGTGGTCAGGACGTTTCTAACTATGGCTACACCTTC. The chain couples TRBV12-5 to TRBJ1-2; the D is unclear. Trimming shortened V by 5 bases and J by 0 bases, and 16 bases separated the two germline ends. The CDR3 totals 16 residues. The V gene's germline CDR1 is LGHNT and CDR2 FRNRAP.

The J gene is TRBJ1-1, the V gene TRBV7-2; D perhaps matches TRBD1 (6 bases). V was shortened by 5 bases and J by 13 bases, with 14 bases between the two germline ends. The CDR3 length is 11 residues. From germline, CDR1 is SGHTA and CDR2 FQGNSA. The CDR3 DNA reads TGTGCCAGCAGCGAGGGACTAGGGGGTTTCTTT. This sequence encodes CASSEGLGGFF.

The rearrangement joins TRBV2 to TRBJ2-5; maybe TRBD2 (6 bases). V lost 3 bases to trimming and J lost 1 base, with 9 bases between them. This CDR3 has 14 residues. CDR1 and CDR2 (germline): SNHLY, FYNNEI. In DNA form, the CDR3 reads TGTGCCAGCAGTGATCAGGGACTCCAAGAGACCCAGTACTTC. Amino acids: CASSDQGLQETQYF. Full variable domain (remainder filled in from reference TRBV2 and TRBJ2-5): EPEVTQTPSHQVTQMGQEVILRCVPISNHLYFYWYRQILGQKVEFLVSFYNNEISEKSEIFDDQFSVERPDGSNFTLKIRSTKLEDSAMYFCASSDQGLQETQYFGPGTRLLVL.

This clonotype appeared a few times. This chain connects TRBV3-1 to TRBJ1-1; maybe TRBD1 (5 bases). In germline, CDR1 is LGHDT, CDR2 YNNKEL (reference sequence). The CDR3 contains 14 residues. V shed 4 bases and J shed 3 bases, with 12 bases lying between them. The CDR3 nucleotides read TGTGCCAGCAGCCCCGGGGGATTGTACACTGAAGCTTTCTTT. This sequence encodes CASSPGGLYTEAFF.

J is TRBJ2-1 and V is TRBV12-3 or TRBV12-4; D is uncertain. The CDR3 length is 14 residues. V lost 2 bases and J 4 bases, leaving 9 bases between the germline ends. The CDR3 DNA reads as TGTGCCAGCAGTTTAAAAAACATTTACAATGAGCAGTTCTTC. It codes for CASSLKNIYNEQFF.

The V and J genes are TRBV5-6 and TRBJ2-2, with D possibly being TRBD1 (5 bases). Trimming stripped 2 bases from V and 2 bases from J, with 13 bases between. The V gene's germline CDR1 is SGHDT and CDR2 YYEEEE. The CDR3 covers 16 residues. DNA for the CDR3: TGTGCCAGCAGCTTAAGCCGCAGGACAAACACCGGGGAGCTGTTTTTT. It codes for CASSLSRRTNTGELFF.

The V gene is TRBV27, the J gene TRBJ1-1; 9 bases align to TRBD1. Trimming cost V 2 bases and J 7 bases; bases outside gene matches: 8. The CDR3 totals 15 residues. Germline CDR1 MNHEY, CDR2 SMNVEV (reference sequence). The CDR3 reads CASSLRAGTGIEAFF. CDR3 coding DNA: TGTGCCAGCAGTTTAAGAGCCGGGACAGGGATTGAAGCTTTCTTT.

This clonotype was seen repeatedly, ten times or more. This chain links TRBV7-4 with TRBJ1-1; 11 positions match TRBD1. CDR1 and CDR2 (germline): SGHVT, SQSDAQ. The CDR3 totals 14 residues. V was pared by 3 bases and J by 7 bases, with 4 bases of the junction left unmatched. The CDR3 here is CASSLGQGVGEAFF. CDR3 DNA: TGTGCCAGCAGCTTGGGACAGGGGGTTGGTGAAGCTTTCTTT.